The entry below gives a single TCR beta chain sequence along with its context. CDR3 size: 14 residues. The V gene lost 6 bases and the J gene lost 4 bases, with 10 bases spanning the gap. CDR1 and CDR2 from the germline V gene are MNHNY and SVGAGI (reference sequence). TCRdb passed the RT-PCR reads through MiXCR, listing each CDR3 protein once. The table lists hundreds of thousands of distinct CDR3 sequences, 14% of them singletons. What was sequenced was memory CD4+ T cells from blood. J is TRBJ2-6 and V is TRBV6-6; tentative D call: TRBD2 (5 bases). The source of this sequence is a female donor in good health, serving as a healthy control. The CDR3 DNA is TGTGCCAGCAGCCGCCCGGGAGGGGCCAACGTCCTGACTTTC. It yields the protein CASSRPGGANVLTF.